Shown below are 24 T cell receptor beta chains from a single sample sequenced in a study of CD8 T cells in Susac syndrome. RNA was extracted with the RNeasy kit, and a quantity of roughly 0.45 to 1 ug was reverse transcribed using random hexamers. Each CDR3 protein is one row after TCRdb ran MiXCR on the immunoSEQ multiplex PCR reads. Of some 120,000 distinct CDR3 sequences detected, around 90% appear once; the ten largest clones hold 0.13% to 0.15%. The sequenced sample consisted of CD4+ T cells from PBMCs. The receptors were gathered from a human donor in good health.

This clonotype was detected only once. The chain links TRBV27 to TRBJ2-6, with 10 bases identical to TRBD1. The ends lost 5 bases at V and 4 bases at J; junction bases unmatched: 11. The CDR3 has 18 amino acids. CDR1 is MNHEY and CDR2 is SMNVEV in the germline V gene (reference sequence). CDR3 residues: CASSPRGQGPLGANVLTF. As DNA, the CDR3 is TGTGCCAGCAGTCCAAGGGGACAGGGGCCCCTCGGGGCCAACGTCCTGACTTTC.

The chain is built from TRBV2 and TRBJ1-5; D is possibly TRBD1 (5 bases). Germline V lookup: CDR1 SNHLY, CDR2 FYNNEI. The CDR3 spans 14 residues. The V end was cut by 6 bases, the J end by 4 bases, with 13 bases between. CDR3 bases: TGTGCCAGCAGCCTCGGCAGACAGAATCAGCCCCAGCATTTT. Protein sequence: CASSLGRQNQPQHF.

The chain carries TRBV13 and TRBJ2-3; 7 nucleotides match TRBD1. CDR3 size: 15 residues. CDR1 is PRHDT, CDR2 FYEKMQ, per germline (reference sequence). V was pared by 6 bases and J by 8 bases, with 14 bases of the junction left unmatched. The CDR3 protein is CASRPGTVGRPTQYF. The CDR3, as DNA: TGTGCCAGCAGGCCCGGGACAGTTGGCCGCCCTACGCAGTATTTT.

The V and J genes are TRBV6-6 and TRBJ1-2, with D possibly TRBD1 on 6 matching bases. Germline V gene data show CDR1 as MNHNY and CDR2 as SVGAGI (reference sequence). The CDR3 has 12 amino acids. The V end lost 8 bases, the J end lost 5 bases, and 12 bases lay between the germline ends. The CDR3: CASWRGGYGYTF. In nucleotides, the CDR3 is TGTGCCAGCTGGAGGGGGGGGTATGGCTACACCTTC.

The chain combines TRBV28 with TRBJ1-2; 8 bases line up with TRBD1. Germline-derived CDR1 and CDR2 are MDHEN and SYDVKM. This CDR3 comprises 17 residues. Losses at the gene ends were 4 bases for V and 1 base for J; bases not matched to a gene: 11. The CDR3 sequence is CASSSGQGLGVNYGYTF. CDR3 DNA sequence: TGTGCCAGCAGTTCCGGACAGGGTCTGGGGGTTAACTATGGCTACACCTTC.

The J gene is TRBJ1-5, the V gene TRBV11-2; D remains unclear. Germline V gene data show CDR1 as SGHAT and CDR2 as FQNNGV. This CDR3 contains 13 residues. V was shortened by 5 bases and J by 3 bases, with 8 bases between the two germline ends. The CDR3 DNA is TGTGCCAGCAGCCCCAGGTTCAATCAGCCCCAGCATTTT. Its translation: CASSPRFNQPQHF.

The rearrangement uses TRBV29-1 and TRBJ1-1, with D perhaps TRBD1 (6 bases). Per the germline V gene, CDR1 is SQVTM and CDR2 is ANQGSEA. CDR3 size: 14 residues. The V and J ends lost 7 bases and 4 bases respectively, with 19 bases between them. CDR3: CSANPGQRSTEAFF. The CDR3 nucleotides are TGCAGCGCCAACCCCGGACAGCGGAGCACTGAAGCTTTCTTT.

This chain uses TRBV29-1 with TRBJ1-2; 9 nucleotides agree with TRBD1. Germline-derived CDR1 and CDR2 are SQVTM and ANQGSEA. This CDR3 contains 14 residues. Trimming at V came to 4 bases and at J to 6 bases, leaving 9 bases not matched to a gene. CDR3: CSVGSRTGVDGYTF. DNA of the CDR3: TGCAGCGTTGGGTCACGGACAGGGGTTGATGGCTACACCTTC.

V usage is TRBV7-9 and J usage is TRBJ2-3; 7 bases are a match to TRBD1. Trimming took 5 bases from V and 4 from J; bases not matched to a gene: 9. The CDR3 is 15 amino acids. Germline CDR1 is SEHNR and CDR2 is FQNEAQ (reference sequence). The CDR3 region is CASSNRSQGADTQYF. The CDR3 DNA follows: TGTGCCAGCAGCAATCGATCTCAGGGGGCAGATACGCAGTATTTT.

This chain joins TRBV7-2 and TRBJ2-7; 13 bases align to TRBD2. J gave up 2 bases and V 5 bases, and 3 bases lay outside the gene matches. This CDR3 spans 15 amino acids. Germline V gives CDR1 SGHTA, CDR2 FQGNSA. In nucleotides, the CDR3 is TGTGCCAGCAGCCGTGGGACTAGCGGGACCTACGAGCAGTACTTC. Translating gives CASSRGTSGTYEQYF.

The J gene is TRBJ1-2, the V gene TRBV12-3 or TRBV12-4; D remains unclear. V lost 3 bases and J 2 bases, leaving 1 base between the germline ends. This CDR3 comprises 11 residues. The CDR3 sequence is CASSFNYGYTF. DNA of the CDR3: TGTGCCAGCAGTTTCAACTATGGCTACACCTTC.

This chain links TRBV20-1 with TRBJ1-1; D remains unclear. Per germline, CDR1 DFQATT and CDR2 SNEGSKA (reference sequence). V was shortened by 0 bases and J by 0 bases, with 8 bases between the two germline ends. The CDR3 runs 14 residues. The CDR3 reads CSARDGSVNTEAFF. Written as DNA, the CDR3 is TGCAGTGCTAGAGATGGTTCGGTGAACACTGAAGCTTTCTTT.

The sample holds a few counts of this clonotype. The genes are TRBV27 and TRBJ2-7; 10 bases match TRBD1. CDR1 MNHEY and CDR2 SMNVEV come from the germline V gene (reference sequence). The CDR3 loop spans 16 amino acids. The trim removed 5 bases at V and 5 bases at J, leaving 12 bases unmatched. The CDR3 is CASSQDLGTGDDEQYF. The CDR3 region has the DNA TGTGCCAGCAGTCAAGACCTCGGGACAGGGGACGACGAGCAGTACTTC.

The genes are TRBV19 and TRBJ2-2, with D possibly TRBD1 on 5 matching bases. Trimming pared 4 bases from V and 5 bases from J, leaving 14 bases between. The CDR3 loop spans 15 amino acids. Germline loops: CDR1 LNHDA, CDR2 SQIVND (reference sequence). The CDR3 protein is CASSNRAGNTGELFF. Here the CDR3 DNA reads TGTGCCAGTAGTAATAGGGCAGGGAATACCGGGGAGCTGTTTTTT.

The V and J genes are TRBV2 and TRBJ1-1; TRBD1 matches 7 bases. The V gene's germline CDR1 is SNHLY and CDR2 FYNNEI. The trim removed 5 bases at V and 4 bases at J, leaving 1 base unmatched. This CDR3 region has 12 residues. The CDR3 reads CASSRGLTEAFF. DNA for the CDR3: TGTGCCAGCAGTAGGGGGCTCACTGAAGCTTTCTTT.

The rearrangement links TRBV3-1 to TRBJ2-5, with 10 positions matching TRBD2. Germline V gene sequence: CDR1 LGHDT, CDR2 YNNKEL (reference sequence). V lost 1 base, J lost 4 bases, and 6 bases stayed unmatched. The CDR3 is 16 residues long. The CDR3, as DNA: TGTGCCAGCAGCCAAGGAGCGGGAGGGGGGCGAGAGACCCAGTACTTC. It specifies CASSQGAGGGRETQYF.

The chain uses TRBV5-1 and TRBJ2-6, with 10 bases that match TRBD1. The V gene's germline CDR1 is SGHRS and CDR2 YFSETQ. The J segment lost 2 bases and the V segment lost 2 bases, leaving 1 base of the junction unmatched. The CDR3 is 16 residues long. CDR3 sequence: CASSLGQGAGANVLTF. Here the CDR3 DNA reads TGCGCCAGCAGCTTAGGACAGGGGGCTGGGGCCAACGTCCTGACTTTC.

V gene TRBV20-1 combines with J gene TRBJ1-1; D call uncertain. Germline V CDR1 and CDR2: DFQATT, SNEGSKA (reference sequence). The CDR3 contains 11 residues. Between the trimmed V and J ends, which lost 3 bases and 2 bases, there was a span of 4 bases. The CDR3 region has the DNA TGCAGTGCTAGTTTCAACACTGAAGCTTTCTTT. Translating gives CSASFNTEAFF.

The V gene is TRBV7-3, the J gene TRBJ1-1; 8 nucleotides line up with TRBD1. There are 13 residues in the CDR3. The germline CDR1 and CDR2 sequences are SGHTA and FQGTGA. J gave up 8 bases and V 5 bases, and 7 bases lay outside the gene matches. CDR3 sequence reads: CASSLAGTGEAFF. The DNA of the CDR3 is TGTGCCAGCAGCCTCGCCGGGACAGGCGAAGCTTTCTTT.

The rearrangement joins TRBV25-1 to TRBJ1-6; D call uncertain. The CDR3 consists of 14 residues. The germline V and J ends were trimmed by 4 bases and 9 bases, with 13 bases remaining between them. Per the germline V gene, CDR1 is MGHDK and CDR2 is SYGVNS. CDR3 sequence: CASSGRPQSSPLHF. Written as DNA, the CDR3 is TGTGCCAGCAGTGGCCGCCCGCAAAGTTCACCCCTCCACTTT. Based on the CDR3 plus reference TRBV25-1 and TRBJ1-6, the full variable domain is EADIYQTPRYLVIGTGKKITLECSQTMGHDKMYWYQQDPGMELHLIHYSYGVNSTEKGDLSSESTVSRIRTEHFPLTLESARPSHTSQYLCASSGRPQSSPLHFGNGTRLTVT.

The genes are TRBV29-1 and TRBJ2-7, with TRBD1 as a possible D gene (6 bases). The CDR3 runs 13 residues. The germline V and J ends were trimmed by 6 bases and 6 bases, with 18 bases remaining between them. The germline CDR1 and CDR2 sequences are SQVTM and ANQGSEA. CDR3 sequence (DNA): TGCAGCGTCGCAGACAGGTCCGTAGGCGAGCAGTACTTC. Its translation is CSVADRSVGEQYF.

V and J are TRBV6-6 and TRBJ2-5, with 8 bases aligning to TRBD2. Germline-derived CDR1 and CDR2 are MNHNY and SVGAGI (reference sequence). V lost 5 bases, J lost 7 bases, and 6 bases stayed unmatched. The CDR3 is 13 residues long. DNA for the CDR3: TGTGCCAGCAGTCAGGGACTAGGCGGGACCCAGTACTTC. Translating gives CASSQGLGGTQYF.

The gene calls are TRBV7-2 and TRBJ2-3, with D possibly being TRBD1 or TRBD2 (5 bases each). CDR3 length: 16 residues. The germline V and J ends were trimmed by 5 bases and 3 bases, with 18 bases remaining between them. Germline V gene sequence: CDR1 SGHTA, CDR2 FQGNSA. The CDR3 coding sequence is TGTGCCAGCAGCGGGGGAAGACGGTTTGGAACAGATACGCAGTATTTT. Protein product: CASSGGRRFGTDTQYF.

The V and J genes are TRBV9 and TRBJ1-6; a weak D match, TRBD1 (5 bases). Per germline, CDR1 SGDLS and CDR2 YYNGEE. The CDR3 totals 16 residues. V was pared by 0 bases and J by 6 bases, with 13 bases between. The CDR3 here is CASSVGGYRVNSPLHF. CDR3 DNA sequence: TGTGCCAGCAGCGTAGGGGGGTATAGGGTTAATTCACCCCTCCACTTT.